Here is one TCR beta chain with its context. The data were obtained in a study of blood T cell repertoires in COVID-19. Generated by immunoSEQ multiplex PCR, the TCRdb table keeps only in-frame clones and is missing some. The repertoire holds some 150,000 clones, with 88% as singletons. V lost 6 bases and J 4 bases, leaving 15 bases between the germline ends. CDR1 and CDR2 from the germline V gene are MDHEN and SYDVKM. The CDR3 loop spans 14 amino acids. The V gene is TRBV28, the J gene TRBJ1-2; weak D call: TRBD1 (5 bases). The TCR was taken from a woman in her sixties or seventies with acute or convalescent COVID-19. Specimen: peripheral blood. Written as DNA, the CDR3 is TGTGCCAGCAGCCCCCGGGGGGAAGGCTATGGCTACACCTTC. Translation gives CASSPRGEGYGYTF.